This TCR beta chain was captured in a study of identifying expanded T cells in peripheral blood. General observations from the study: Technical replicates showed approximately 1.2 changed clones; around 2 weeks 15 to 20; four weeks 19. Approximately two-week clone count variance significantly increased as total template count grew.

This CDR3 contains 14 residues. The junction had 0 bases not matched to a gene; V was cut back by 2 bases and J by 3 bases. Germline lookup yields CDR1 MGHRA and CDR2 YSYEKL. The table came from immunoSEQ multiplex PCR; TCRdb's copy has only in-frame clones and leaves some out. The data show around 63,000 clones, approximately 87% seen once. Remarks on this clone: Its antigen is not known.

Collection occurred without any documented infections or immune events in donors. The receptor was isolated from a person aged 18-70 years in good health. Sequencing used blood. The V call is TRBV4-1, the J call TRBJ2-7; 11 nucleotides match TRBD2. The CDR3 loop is CASSQTSGGYEQYF. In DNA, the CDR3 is TGCGCCAGCAGCCAAACTAGCGGGGGCTACGAGCAGTACTTC.